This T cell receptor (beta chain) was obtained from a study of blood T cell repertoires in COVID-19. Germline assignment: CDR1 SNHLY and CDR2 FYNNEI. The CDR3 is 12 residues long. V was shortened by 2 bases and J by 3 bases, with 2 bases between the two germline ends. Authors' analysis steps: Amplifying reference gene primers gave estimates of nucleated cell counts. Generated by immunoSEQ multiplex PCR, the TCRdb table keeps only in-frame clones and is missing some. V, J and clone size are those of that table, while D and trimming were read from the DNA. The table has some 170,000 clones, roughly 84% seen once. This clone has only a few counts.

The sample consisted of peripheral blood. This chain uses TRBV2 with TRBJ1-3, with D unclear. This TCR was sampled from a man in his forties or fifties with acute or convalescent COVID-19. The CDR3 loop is CASSERGNTIYF. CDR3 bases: TGTGCCAGCAGTGAACGTGGAAACACCATATATTTT.